This T cell receptor (beta chain) was obtained from a study of CD8+ T cells in alopecia areata. Regarding the study as a whole: More clonal than normal scalp was lesional scalp, particularly alopecia totalis/universalis.

In each case, RNA was isolated and then reverse transcribed into cDNA as the sequencing template. Method: immunoSEQ multiplex PCR; TCRdb's copy keeps in-frame clones and lacks some. The repertoire holds 110,000 to 150,000 clones, 51% seen once, with about 1% in the top ten. Note on this clone: Its target is not known.

CDR1 LGHNA and CDR2 YNFKEQ come from the germline V gene. This CDR3 comprises 18 residues. Trimming removed 4 bases at V and 0 bases at J, with 22 bases between. The sample in question was CD4+ T cells sorted from blood, obtained at week 0. This receptor was identified in a human donor with alopecia areata. The rearrangement links TRBV4-2 to TRBJ2-7; possible D gene TRBD2, 6 bases. CDR3 DNA: TGTGCCAGCAGCCGGGAACGGACGGGACTCCGCATCTCCTACGAGCAGTACTTC. Its translation is CASSRERTGLRISYEQYF.